The clone carrying this TCR beta chain was counted only a few times. As yet, its antigen is unknown. The data derive from a study of cytomegalovirus exposure and HLA in healthy donors. Study results and limitations: The study designated 164 TCR beta chains cytomegalovirus-associated.

Trimming stripped 7 bases from V and 7 bases from J, with 17 bases between. This CDR3 is built from 15 residues. The germline gives CDR1 MNHEY, CDR2 SMNVEV (reference sequence). Generated by immunoSEQ multiplex PCR, the TCRdb table keeps only in-frame clones and is missing some. The sample has under 250,000 clones, around 80% seen once; the top ten hold around 1.3%. The sample taken for sequencing was PBMCs. The TCR sequence derives from a woman in her 30s in good health and CMV-seronegative. This rearrangement joins TRBV27 to TRBJ1-6; a possible D gene is TRBD1 (6 bases). The CDR3 region has the DNA TGTGCCAGCACCTTCGCGGGGGCGAGGAATTCACCCCTCCACTTT. This translates into CASTFAGARNSPLHF.